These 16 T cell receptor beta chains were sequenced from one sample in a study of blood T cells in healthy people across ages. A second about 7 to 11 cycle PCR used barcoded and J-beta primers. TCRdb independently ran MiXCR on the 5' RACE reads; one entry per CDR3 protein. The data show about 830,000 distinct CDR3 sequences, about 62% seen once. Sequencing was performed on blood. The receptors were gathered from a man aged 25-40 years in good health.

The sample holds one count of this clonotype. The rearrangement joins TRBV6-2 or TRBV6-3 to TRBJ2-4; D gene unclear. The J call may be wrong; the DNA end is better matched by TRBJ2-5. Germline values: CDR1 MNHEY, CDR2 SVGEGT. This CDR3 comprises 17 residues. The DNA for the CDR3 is TGTGCCAGCAGTTACTCGGGGTCCAGGAGCGATATAGAGACCCAGTACTTC. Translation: CASSYSGSRSDIETQYF.

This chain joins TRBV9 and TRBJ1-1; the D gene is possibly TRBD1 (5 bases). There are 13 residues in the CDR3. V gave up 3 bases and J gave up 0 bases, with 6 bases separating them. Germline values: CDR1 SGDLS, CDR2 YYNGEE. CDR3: CASSGQLNTEAFF. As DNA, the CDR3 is TGTGCCAGCAGCGGACAGTTGAACACTGAAGCTTTCTTT.

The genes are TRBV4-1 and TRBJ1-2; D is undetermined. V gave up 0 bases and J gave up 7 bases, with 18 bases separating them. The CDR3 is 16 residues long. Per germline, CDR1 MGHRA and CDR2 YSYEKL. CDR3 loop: CASSQEEAVLRGGYTF. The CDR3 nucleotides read TGCGCCAGCAGCCAAGAGGAGGCAGTCCTTCGGGGTGGCTACACCTTC.

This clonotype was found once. CDR3 residues: CATKGPSYEQYF. CDR3 nucleotides: TGTGCCACCAAGGGACCGTCCTACGAGCAGTACTTC. This chain uses TRBV15 with TRBJ2-7, with D perhaps given as TRBD1 or TRBD2 (5 bases each). CDR3 length: 12 residues. The ends were cut back, 7 bases at V and 1 base at J, with 8 bases in the middle. The V gene's germline CDR1 is LNHNV and CDR2 YYDKDF (reference sequence).

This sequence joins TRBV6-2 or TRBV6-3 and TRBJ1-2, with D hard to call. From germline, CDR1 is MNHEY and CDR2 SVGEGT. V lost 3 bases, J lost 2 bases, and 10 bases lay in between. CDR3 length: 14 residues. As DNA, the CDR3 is TGTGCCAGCAGTTATACGGCGGCGAACTATGGCTACACCTTC. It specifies CASSYTAANYGYTF.

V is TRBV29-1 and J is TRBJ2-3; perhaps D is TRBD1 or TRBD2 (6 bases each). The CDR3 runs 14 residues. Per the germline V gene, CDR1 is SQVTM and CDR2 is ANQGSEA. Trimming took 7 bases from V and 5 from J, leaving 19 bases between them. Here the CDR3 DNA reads TGCAGCGGCTCGCTGGGGGGCGCGGGAGATACGCAGTATTTT. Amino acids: CSGSLGGAGDTQYF.

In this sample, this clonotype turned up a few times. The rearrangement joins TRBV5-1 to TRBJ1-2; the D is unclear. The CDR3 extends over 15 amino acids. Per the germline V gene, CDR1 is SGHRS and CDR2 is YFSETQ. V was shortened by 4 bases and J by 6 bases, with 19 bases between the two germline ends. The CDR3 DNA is TGCGCCAGCAGCCCCCGGGCAGCCAAACTAGATGGCTACACCTTC. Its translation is CASSPRAAKLDGYTF.

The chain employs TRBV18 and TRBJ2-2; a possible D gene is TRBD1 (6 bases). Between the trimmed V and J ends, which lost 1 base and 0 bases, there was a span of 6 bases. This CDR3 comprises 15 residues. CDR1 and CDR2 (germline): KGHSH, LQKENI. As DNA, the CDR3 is TGTGCCAGCTCACCACGACAGGCGAACACCGGGGAGCTGTTTTTT. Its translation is CASSPRQANTGELFF.

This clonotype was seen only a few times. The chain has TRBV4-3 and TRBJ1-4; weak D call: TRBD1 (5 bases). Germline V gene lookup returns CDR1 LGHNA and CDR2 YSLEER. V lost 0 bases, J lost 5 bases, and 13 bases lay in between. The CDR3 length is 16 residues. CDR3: CASSQDVGRENEKLFF. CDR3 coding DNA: TGCGCCAGCAGCCAAGATGTAGGCAGGGAGAATGAAAAACTGTTTTTT.

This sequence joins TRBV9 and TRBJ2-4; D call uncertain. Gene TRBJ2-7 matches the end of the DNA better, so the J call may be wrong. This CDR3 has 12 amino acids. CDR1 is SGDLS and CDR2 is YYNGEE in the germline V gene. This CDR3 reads CASSGATYEQYF. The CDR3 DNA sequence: TGTGCCAGCAGCGGGGCGACCTACGAGCAGTACTTC.

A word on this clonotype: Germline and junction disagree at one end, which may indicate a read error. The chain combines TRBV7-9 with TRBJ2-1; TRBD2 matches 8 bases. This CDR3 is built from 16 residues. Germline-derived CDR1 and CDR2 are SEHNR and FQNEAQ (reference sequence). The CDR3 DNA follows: TGCGCCAGCAGCCCCCTCGGGAGGGGGGGTTCAAATGAGCAGTTCTTC. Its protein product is CASSPLGRGGSNEQFF.

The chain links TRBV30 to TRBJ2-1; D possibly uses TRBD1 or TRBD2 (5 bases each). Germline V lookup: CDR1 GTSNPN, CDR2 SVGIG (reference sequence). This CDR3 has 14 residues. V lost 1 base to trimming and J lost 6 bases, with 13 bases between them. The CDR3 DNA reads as TGTGCCTGGAGTGGCCGGGACCCTGTCAATGAGCAGTTCTTC. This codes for CAWSGRDPVNEQFF.

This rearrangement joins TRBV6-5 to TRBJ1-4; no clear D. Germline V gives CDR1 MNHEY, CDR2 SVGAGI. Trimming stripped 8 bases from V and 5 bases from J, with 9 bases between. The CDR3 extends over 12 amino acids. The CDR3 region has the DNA TGTGCCAGCCATGGGCCCAATGAAAAACTGTTTTTT. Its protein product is CASHGPNEKLFF.

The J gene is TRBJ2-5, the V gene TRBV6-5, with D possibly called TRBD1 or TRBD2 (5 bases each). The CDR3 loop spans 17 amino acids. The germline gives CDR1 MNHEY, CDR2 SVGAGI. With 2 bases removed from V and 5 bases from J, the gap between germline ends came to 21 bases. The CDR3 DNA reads TGTGCCAGCAGTTACCAGATGCCGGGACCCGGTGGGGAGACCCAGTACTTC. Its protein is CASSYQMPGPGGETQYF.

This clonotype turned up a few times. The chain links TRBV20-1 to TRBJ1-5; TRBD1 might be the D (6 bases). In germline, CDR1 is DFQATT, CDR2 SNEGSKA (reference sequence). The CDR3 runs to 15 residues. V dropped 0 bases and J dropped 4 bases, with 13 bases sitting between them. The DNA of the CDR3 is TGCAGTGCTAGAGATCAGGGGTCACCGAATCAGCCCCAGCATTTT. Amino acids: CSARDQGSPNQPQHF.

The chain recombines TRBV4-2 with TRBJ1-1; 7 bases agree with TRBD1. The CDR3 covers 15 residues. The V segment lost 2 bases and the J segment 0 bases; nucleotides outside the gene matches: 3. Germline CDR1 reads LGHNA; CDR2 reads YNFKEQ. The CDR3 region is CASSQSGTVNTEAFF. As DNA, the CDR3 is TGTGCCAGCAGCCAATCCGGGACAGTGAACACTGAAGCTTTCTTT.